This T cell receptor beta chain was found in a study of cytomegalovirus exposure and HLA in healthy donors. Overall study results and limits: Later on, a genetic analysis was performed. It linked a missense variant in DCLRE1C with V- and J-gene trimming of TCR beta. The study dropped some indistinguishable V segments, TRBV6-2 and TRBV6-3 among them. Cytomegalovirus-associated TCR beta chains were listed, numbering more than 150. It has been reported that TCR beta sequences accurately predicted the HLA-A and HLA-B alleles of most subjects.

The PCR was carried out with 60 Vbeta primers and 13 Jbeta primers. Clones were sequenced by immunoSEQ multiplex PCR, and TCRdb holds only the in-frame ones, with some missing. This table holds fewer than 150,000 clones, about three quarters found once. Trimming removed 5 bases from V and 3 bases from J; junction bases left unmatched: 6. The CDR3 has 15 amino acids. The germline V gene has CDR1 MNHEY and CDR2 SMNVEV (reference sequence). With regard to this clone: Its antigen is not known.

The material sequenced was PBMCs. The TCR originated in a man between 18 and 35 years old in good health and CMV-seronegative. This chain joins TRBV27 and TRBJ1-3; TRBD1 matches 8 bases. CDR3 loop: CASSPGQGSGNTIYF. The CDR3 coding sequence is TGTGCCAGCAGTCCCGGACAGGGAAGTGGAAACACCATATATTTT.